The table lists the clone carrying this T cell receptor beta chain with a few counts. Its specificity is unknown. The CDR3 spans 14 residues. V lost 5 bases, J lost 2 bases, and 12 bases lay in between. Unique-molecular-identifier-tagged TCR beta cDNA libraries were used. The yield from about 1 to 10 million T cells was roughly 500,000 cDNA molecules in total. MiXCR, applied by TCRdb to the PCR reads, yields one record per CDR3 protein. The data contain about 620,000 distinct CDR3 sequences, about 40% of them singletons. This sample stems from a study of post-analysis software for immune sequencing data. Study-wide context: Several disease courses (relapsing-remitting, secondary progressive and progressive-relapsing) of multiple sclerosis were included.

General observations from the study: Patients had higher frequencies than controls of four to six TRBV segments, including TRBV5-6, TRBV5-1 and TRBV20-1. F measure clustering grouped samples strongly by preparation batch. Relative to controls, patients with multiple sclerosis showed significantly lower normalized Chao1 diversity.

The genes are TRBV12-3 or TRBV12-4 and TRBJ2-5; TRBD1 might be the D (6 bases). The receptor was derived from a girl aged 10 to 17 with multiple sclerosis. The sequenced sample was blood. For the CDR3, the DNA is TGTGCCAGCAGTCCGCACAGGGCTCAAGAGACCCAGTACTTC. Its protein product is CASSPHRAQETQYF.